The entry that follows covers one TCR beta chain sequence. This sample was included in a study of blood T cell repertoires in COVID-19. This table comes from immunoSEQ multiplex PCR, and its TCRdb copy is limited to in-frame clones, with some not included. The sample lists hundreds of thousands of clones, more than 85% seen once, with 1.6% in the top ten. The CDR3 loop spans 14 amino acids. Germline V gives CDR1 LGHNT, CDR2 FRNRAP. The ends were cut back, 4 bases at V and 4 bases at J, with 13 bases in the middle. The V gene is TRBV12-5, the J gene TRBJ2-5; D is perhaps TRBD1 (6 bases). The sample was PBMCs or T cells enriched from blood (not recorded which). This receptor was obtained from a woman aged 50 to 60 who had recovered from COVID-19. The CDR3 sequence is CASGSLEQGETQYF. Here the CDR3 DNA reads TGTGCTAGTGGTTCACTTGAACAGGGAGAGACCCAGTACTTC.